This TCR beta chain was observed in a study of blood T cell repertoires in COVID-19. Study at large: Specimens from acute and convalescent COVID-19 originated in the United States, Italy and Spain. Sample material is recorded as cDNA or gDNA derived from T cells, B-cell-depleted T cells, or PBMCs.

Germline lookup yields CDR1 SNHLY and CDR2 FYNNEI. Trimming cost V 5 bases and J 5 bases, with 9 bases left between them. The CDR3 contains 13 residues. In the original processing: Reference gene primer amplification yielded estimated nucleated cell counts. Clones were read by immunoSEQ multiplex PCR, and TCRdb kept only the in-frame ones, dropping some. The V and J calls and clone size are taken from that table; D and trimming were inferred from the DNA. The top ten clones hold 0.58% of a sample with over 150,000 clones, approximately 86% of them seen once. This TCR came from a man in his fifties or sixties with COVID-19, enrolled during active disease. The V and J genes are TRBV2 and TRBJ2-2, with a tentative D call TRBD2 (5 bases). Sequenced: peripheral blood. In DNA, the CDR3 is TGTGCCAGCAGTAGAGAGGGAACCGGGGAGCTGTTTTTT. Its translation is CASSREGTGELFF.